The sequence of this T cell receptor beta chain was determined in a study of tumor-infiltrating lymphocytes in primary liver carcinoma. Study in general: Measuring about 4.2 to 10 cm across, the tumors were staged as T1-T3 N0M0.

About this clonotype itself: A read error may account for a junction end that differs from germline.

Unsorted whole blood supplied the RNA, and germline DNA was extracted too. With a constant-region primer, TCR beta cDNA was made from 450 to 500 ng of total RNA. Three nested multiplex PCR rounds, a slightly modified ARM-PCR, produced the libraries for TCR beta. MiXCR, run by TCRdb on the multiplex PCR reads, gives a single entry per CDR3 protein. The table lists fewer than 400,000 distinct CDR3 sequences, 45% to 70% of them singletons. The TCR comes from a woman younger than 45 with primary liver carcinoma and hepatitis B virus infection. The source material was peripheral blood.

The CDR3 sequence: CASSLVTHTGTDAQYF. Written as DNA, the CDR3 is TGTGCCAGCAGCTTGGTAACCCATACCGGAACAGATGCGCAGTATTTT. The V call is TRBV5-5, the J call TRBJ2-3; D call uncertain. Germline V gene lookup returns CDR1 SGHKS and CDR2 YYEKEE (reference sequence). This CDR3 is 16 amino acids long.